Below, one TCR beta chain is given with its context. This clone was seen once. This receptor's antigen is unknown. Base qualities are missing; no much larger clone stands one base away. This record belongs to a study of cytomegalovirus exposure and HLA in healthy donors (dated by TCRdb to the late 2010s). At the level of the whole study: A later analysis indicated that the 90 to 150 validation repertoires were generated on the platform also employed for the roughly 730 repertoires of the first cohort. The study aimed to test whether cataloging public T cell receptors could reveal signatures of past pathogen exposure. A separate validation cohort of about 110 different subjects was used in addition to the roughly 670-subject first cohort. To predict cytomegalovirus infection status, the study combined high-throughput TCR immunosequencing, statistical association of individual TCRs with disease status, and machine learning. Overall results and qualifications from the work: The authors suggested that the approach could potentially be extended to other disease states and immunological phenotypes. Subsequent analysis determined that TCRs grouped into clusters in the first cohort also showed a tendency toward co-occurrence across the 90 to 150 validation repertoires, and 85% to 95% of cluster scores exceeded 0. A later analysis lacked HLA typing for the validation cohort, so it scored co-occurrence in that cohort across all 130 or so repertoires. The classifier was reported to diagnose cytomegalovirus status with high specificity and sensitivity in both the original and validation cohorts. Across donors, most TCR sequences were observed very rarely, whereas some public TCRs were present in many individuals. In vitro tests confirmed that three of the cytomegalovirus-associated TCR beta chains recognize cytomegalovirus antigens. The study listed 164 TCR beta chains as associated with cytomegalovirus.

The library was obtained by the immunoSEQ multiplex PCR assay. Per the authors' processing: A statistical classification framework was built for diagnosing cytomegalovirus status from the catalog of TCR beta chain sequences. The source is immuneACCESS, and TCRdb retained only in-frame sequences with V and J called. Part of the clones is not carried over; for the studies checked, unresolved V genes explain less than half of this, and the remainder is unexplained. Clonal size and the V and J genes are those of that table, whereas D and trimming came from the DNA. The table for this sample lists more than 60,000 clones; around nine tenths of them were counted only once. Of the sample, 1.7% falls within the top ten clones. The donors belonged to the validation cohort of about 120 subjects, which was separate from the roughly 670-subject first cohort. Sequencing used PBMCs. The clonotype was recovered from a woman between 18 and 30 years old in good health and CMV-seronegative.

The CDR3 has the sequence CASSPPGQGTDTQYF. DNA sequence: TGTGCCAGCAGCCCCCCCGGACAGGGCACAGATACGCAGTATTTT. The V and J genes are TRBV27 and TRBJ2-3, with 7 middle bases fitting TRBD1. Unmatched junction bases come to 7, with V trimmed by 6 bases and J by 1 base. The germline V gene encodes CDR1 MNHEY and CDR2 SMNVEV (reference sequence). Including cysteine and phenylalanine, the CDR3 has 15 amino acids. Just CDR3 DNA is preserved here, 45 bases in frame from base 1.